This passage covers 30 T cell receptor beta chains from one sample sequenced in a study of OX40 agonist ivuxolimab in advanced cancers. Sequencing was performed with immunoSEQ multiplex PCR; in TCRdb, only in-frame clones are kept and a portion is missing. The sample includes about 40,000 clones, about 90% of them seen just once. The material was CD4+ or CD8+ T cells sorted from blood, obtained in a trial of the OX40 agonist ivuxolimab. The receptors were gathered from an adult with an advanced solid tumor such as melanoma, head and neck, liver or kidney cancer.

This chain connects TRBV6-1 to TRBJ2-7, with TRBD2 matching over 7 bases. With V trimmed by 1 base and J by 4 bases, 7 bases remained unmatched. This CDR3 spans 15 amino acids. Germline CDR1 reads MNHNS; CDR2 reads SASEGT. CDR3 in amino acids: CASSEEGGSYYEQYF. The CDR3, as DNA: TGTGCCAGCAGTGAAGAGGGCGGGAGTTATTACGAGCAGTACTTC.

The chain is built from TRBV4-1 and TRBJ1-6; D unclear. The germline V gene has CDR1 MGHRA and CDR2 YSYEKL. The V end was cut by 0 bases, the J end by 8 bases, with 14 bases between. The CDR3 spans 16 residues. The CDR3 DNA sequence: TGCGCCAGCAGCCAAGAATTTCACTTGAGGGATTCACCCCTCCACTTT. Its protein is CASSQEFHLRDSPLHF.

This rearrangement joins TRBV5-6 to TRBJ1-2; D is unresolved. Germline V gene lookup returns CDR1 SGHDT and CDR2 YYEEEE. V lost 1 base, J lost 10 bases, and 11 bases lay in between. The CDR3 loop spans 12 amino acids. The CDR3 loop reads CASSLWAGDYTF. The CDR3 DNA follows: TGTGCCAGCAGCTTGTGGGCAGGAGACTACACCTTC.

The chain uses TRBV6-6 and TRBJ2-7; D may correspond to TRBD1 or TRBD2 (5 bases each). Germline V gene lookup returns CDR1 MNHNY and CDR2 SVGAGI (reference sequence). Trimming took off 4 bases at V and 9 bases at J, with 10 bases between the two ends. CDR3 length equals 11 residues. CDR3 in DNA: TGTGCCAGCAGTTCCGGGGCGGGGCAGTACTTC. Translation gives CASSSGAGQYF.

This clone was seen a single time. The rearrangement links TRBV2 to TRBJ2-1, with D hard to call. This CDR3 is 15 amino acids long. The germline V gene encodes CDR1 SNHLY and CDR2 FYNNEI. Trimming left V 5 bases short and J 6 bases short, with 17 bases between. The chain's CDR3 is CASSLSKTRSNEQFF. The CDR3 DNA follows: TGTGCCAGCAGTCTTAGCAAGACCAGGAGCAATGAGCAGTTCTTC.

This chain connects TRBV7-9 to TRBJ2-3; 7 bases are a match to TRBD1. In germline, CDR1 is SEHNR, CDR2 FQNEAQ (reference sequence). The CDR3 has 14 amino acids. V dropped 5 bases and J dropped 0; count of bases not matched to a gene: 2. The CDR3: CASSGTESTDTQYF. The CDR3, as DNA: TGTGCCAGCAGCGGGACAGAGAGCACAGATACGCAGTATTTT.

V is TRBV7-8 and J is TRBJ2-1, with TRBD2 as a possible D gene (6 bases). Trimming pared 5 bases from V and 8 bases from J, leaving 13 bases between. The germline V gene encodes CDR1 SGHVS and CDR2 FQNEAQ. The CDR3 loop spans 13 amino acids. Here the CDR3 reads CASSPERRDEQFF. DNA of the CDR3: TGTGCCAGCAGCCCGGAACGGAGGGATGAGCAGTTCTTC.

The V gene is TRBV2, the J gene TRBJ1-1; no firm D call. V lost 6 bases to trimming and J lost 4 bases, with 6 bases between them. This CDR3 has 11 amino acids. Germline CDR1 reads SNHLY; CDR2 reads FYNNEI. The CDR3 protein is CASRVSTEAFF. CDR3 nucleotide sequence: TGTGCCAGCAGGGTGAGCACTGAAGCTTTCTTT.

The chain carries TRBV28 and TRBJ1-2, with 9 bases lining up with TRBD1. Germline CDR1 and CDR2: MDHEN and SYDVKM. This CDR3 has 15 amino acids. V was pared by 6 bases and J by 5 bases, with 10 bases of the junction left unmatched. CDR3 DNA sequence: TGTGCCAGCAGACAACAACAGGGGGCATTTTATGGCTACACCTTC. Protein: CASRQQQGAFYGYTF.

The chain combines TRBV21-1 with TRBJ2-7. TRBV21-1 is flagged as a pseudogene. The CDR3 extends over 16 amino acids. The CDR3 DNA reads TGTGCCAGCAGCAAAGCGCGGAAAAGGGCCCCCCACGAGCAGTACGTC. Its translation: CASSKARKRAPHEQYV.

This chain links TRBV29-1 with TRBJ2-3; TRBD2 matches at 7 bases. Per germline, CDR1 SQVTM and CDR2 ANQGSEA. The CDR3 spans 16 residues. Unmatched junction bases numbered 12, after V lost 6 bases and J lost 0 bases. The CDR3 nucleotides are TGCAGCGTGGATGGCCTAGCGGATATCAGCACAGATACGCAGTATTTT. This translates into CSVDGLADISTDTQYF.

The chain joins TRBV27 to TRBJ2-7, with 11 bases matching TRBD2. V was pared by 4 bases and J by 2 bases, with 10 bases of the junction left unmatched. Germline values: CDR1 MNHEY, CDR2 SMNVEV (reference sequence). The CDR3 spans 17 residues. Written as DNA, the CDR3 is TGTGCCAGCAGTTCCTTTTTCGGACTAGCGGGTGCCTACGAGCAGTACTTC. Translated, it gives CASSSFFGLAGAYEQYF.

The chain links TRBV4-1 to TRBJ2-1, with D unresolved. The CDR3 spans 16 residues. Per germline, CDR1 MGHRA and CDR2 YSYEKL. Trimming removed 1 base at V and 1 base at J, with 11 bases between. The CDR3 DNA is TGCGCCAGCAGCCAAGTTGTTCGGGTTTCCTACAATGAGCAGTTCTTC. Protein: CASSQVVRVSYNEQFF.

The chain employs TRBV11-3 and TRBJ2-1; D call uncertain. V was trimmed by 1 base and J by 2 bases, leaving 9 bases between them. Germline values: CDR1 SGHNT, CDR2 YENEEA. The CDR3 spans 15 residues. As DNA, the CDR3 is TGTGCCAGCAGCTTAGGCCCACTGCCCTACAATGAGCAGTTCTTC. It is translated as CASSLGPLPYNEQFF.

This clone was detected a few times. The chain joins TRBV19 to TRBJ2-3, with TRBD1 matching 7 bases. There are 15 residues in the CDR3. Per the germline V gene, CDR1 is LNHDA and CDR2 is SQIVND (reference sequence). Germline trimming cut 7 bases from V and 0 bases from J; bases unmatched to any gene: 7. The CDR3 region is CASNPQGSSTDTQYF. The CDR3 DNA is TGTGCCAGTAACCCACAGGGGTCTAGCACAGATACGCAGTATTTT.

This clone was seen once. The V and J genes are TRBV7-6 and TRBJ2-2; D not certain. Germline V gene data show CDR1 as SGHVS and CDR2 as FNYEAQ. The CDR3 has 13 residues. V lost 1 base and J lost 5, with 5 bases in between. Written as DNA, the CDR3 is TGTGCCAGCAGCTTAGGAGAGACCGGGGAGCTGTTTTTT. Its translation is CASSLGETGELFF.

This clone has more than one count but fewer than ten. The chain carries TRBV6-1 and TRBJ2-7; TRBD1 matches 7 bases. The CDR3 sequence is 13 residues long. Germline V lookup: CDR1 MNHNS, CDR2 SASEGT. V trimming: 4 bases; J trimming: 2 bases; junction bases outside the gene matches: 2. CDR3 DNA: TGTGCCAGCAGTGTCGGACAGGCCTACGAGCAGTACGTC. It translates to CASSVGQAYEQYV.

The V call is TRBV6-1, the J call TRBJ2-2; maybe TRBD1 (6 bases). Germline CDR1 is MNHNS and CDR2 is SASEGT. Trimming cost V 5 bases and J 8 bases, with 12 bases left between them. The CDR3 totals 13 residues. This chain's CDR3 is CASSKQGTGELFF. The CDR3 DNA reads TGTGCCAGCAGTAAACAGGGAACGGGGGAGCTGTTTTTT.

The chain couples TRBV10-1 to TRBJ2-3, with a possible D match to TRBD1 (6 bases). Between the trimmed V and J ends, which lost 2 bases and 2 bases, there was a span of 11 bases. Germline lookup yields CDR1 WNHNN and CDR2 SYGVQD (reference sequence). This CDR3 contains 15 residues. The CDR3 sequence is CASSEGDTSTDTQYF. DNA for the CDR3: TGCGCCAGCAGTGAGGGGGACACATCCACAGATACGCAGTATTTT.

Here the CDR3 reads CASSYRVGGSPLHF. The CDR3 bases are TGTGCCAGCAGCTACAGGGTTGGCGGTTCACCCCTCCACTTT. V usage is TRBV2 and J usage is TRBJ1-6; a weak D match, TRBD1 (6 bases). Germline V gene lookup returns CDR1 SNHLY and CDR2 FYNNEI. This CDR3 has 14 residues. V was clipped by 6 bases and J by 9 bases, with 15 bases between them.

The V and J genes are TRBV30 and TRBJ2-5; D might be TRBD2 (6 bases). The J call could be wrong; TRBJ2-7 is a better fit for the DNA end. This CDR3 is built from 17 residues. In germline, CDR1 is GTSNPN, CDR2 SVGIG (reference sequence). The CDR3 nucleotides are TGTGCCTGGAGTGTACGACCGGGGGAGCGTATTTCCTACGAGCAGTACTTC. The encoded protein is CAWSVRPGERISYEQYF.

This clone was seen once. The genes are TRBV7-2 and TRBJ2-7, with TRBD2 identical over 11 bases. V was pared by 1 base and J by 2 bases, with 7 bases of the junction left unmatched. CDR3 length: 17 residues. Germline lookup yields CDR1 SGHTA and CDR2 FQGNSA. CDR3 protein: CASSLGAPLAGAYEQYF. In nucleotides, the CDR3 is TGTGCCAGCAGCTTAGGGGCCCCACTAGCGGGGGCCTACGAGCAGTACTTC.

The CDR3 reads CASTPQGRHEQYV. As DNA, the CDR3 is TGTGCCAGCACTCCACAGGGCAGGCACGAGCAGTACGTC. The rearrangement links TRBV28 to TRBJ2-7; perhaps TRBD1 as D (6 bases). The CDR3 runs 13 residues. Germline V lookup: CDR1 MDHEN, CDR2 SYDVKM. Trimming left V 7 bases short and J 5 bases short, with 15 bases between.

This clone is a singleton in its sample. The gene calls are TRBV25-1 and TRBJ1-2; the match to TRBD1 covers 7 bases. CDR3 length equals 15 residues. V lost 6 bases, J lost 3 bases, and 10 bases stayed unmatched. Germline-derived CDR1 and CDR2 are MGHDK and SYGVNS. CDR3 in amino acids: CASSVGTAAYYGYTF. For the CDR3, the DNA is TGTGCCAGCAGCGTCGGGACAGCAGCATACTATGGCTACACCTTC.

CDR3 sequence: CASSFGTSYEQYF. The CDR3 region has the DNA TGTGCCAGCAGTTTTGGCACCTCCTACGAGCAGTACTTC. The chain employs TRBV27 and TRBJ2-7; D remains unclear. V lost 3 bases and J 0 bases, leaving 6 bases between the germline ends. Germline values: CDR1 MNHEY, CDR2 SMNVEV (reference sequence). The CDR3 consists of 13 residues.

The rearrangement links TRBV5-5 to TRBJ1-1; TRBD1 agrees at 8 bases. The V segment lost 3 bases and the J segment 11 bases; nucleotides outside the gene matches: 9. This CDR3 has 13 amino acids. Germline assignment: CDR1 SGHKS and CDR2 YYEKEE (reference sequence). CDR3 protein: CASSSPGGLMAFF. For the CDR3, the DNA is TGTGCCAGCAGCTCACCAGGGGGCTTGATGGCTTTCTTT. Using reference TRBV5-5 and TRBJ1-1 for the parts outside the CDR3, the full variable domain is DAGVTQSPTHLIKTRGQQVTLRCSPISGHKSVSWYQQVLGQGPQFIFQYYEKEERGRGNFPDRFSARQFPNYSSELNVNALLLGDSALYLCASSSPGGLMAFFGQGTRLTVV.

The J gene is TRBJ1-1, the V gene TRBV7-3; D is undetermined. CDR1 SGHTA and CDR2 FQGTGA come from the germline V gene. The CDR3 length is 14 residues. Trimming removed 5 bases from V and 2 bases from J, with 12 bases in between. DNA for the CDR3: TGTGCCAGCAGCCCACACGCCAGCAACACTGAAGCTTTCTTT. This encodes CASSPHASNTEAFF.

This chain links TRBV11-2 with TRBJ2-2, with D maybe TRBD1 (6 bases). This CDR3 is built from 11 residues. The germline gives CDR1 SGHAT, CDR2 FQNNGV. Here the CDR3 reads CAVGRGGELFF. DNA of the CDR3: TGTGCAGTCGGCAGGGGCGGGGAGCTGTTTTTT. Supplemented by reference TRBV11-2 and TRBJ2-2, the full variable domain reads EAGVAQSPRYKIIEKRQSVAFWCNPISGHATLYWYQQILGQGPKLLIQFQNNGVVDDSQLPKDRFSAERLKGVDSTLKIQPAKLEDSAVYLCAVGRGGELFFGEGSRLTVL.

By share, this clone counts as medium-sized (0.01 to 0.1%). The CDR3 sequence is CASSFGLAGGRRYEQYF. CDR3 sequence (DNA): TGCGCCAGCAGCTTTGGACTAGCGGGAGGCCGCCGTTACGAGCAGTACTTC. The chain carries TRBV5-1 and TRBJ2-7, with 14 bases aligning to TRBD2. The junction had 8 bases not matched to a gene; V was cut back by 2 bases and J by 4 bases. Germline V CDR1 and CDR2: SGHRS, YFSETQ. The CDR3 totals 17 residues.

This clone occurred a few times. Other DNA sequences in this specimen translate into the identical CDR3. CDR3 protein: CASRYPDMNTEAFF. CDR3 nucleotide sequence: TGTGCCAGCAGATATCCAGACATGAACACTGAAGCTTTCTTT. This chain connects TRBV7-9 to TRBJ1-1; D gene uncertain. The CDR3 consists of 14 residues. CDR1 is SEHNR, CDR2 FQNEAQ, per germline (reference sequence). The ends were cut back, 6 bases at V and 0 bases at J, with 11 bases in the middle.